What follows are 22 T cell receptor beta chains derived from one specimen sequenced in a study of T cells in Graves' hyperthyroidism and ophthalmopathy. The source material, RNA transcripts, was used to amplify TCR beta CDR3 regions. A set of HTBI primers served as the primers for a first-round RT-PCR of the TCR CDR3. One entry per CDR3 protein results from TCRdb running MiXCR on the multiplex PCR reads. Of over 700,000 distinct CDR3 sequences in the sample, under 20% are singletons; the top ten hold 15% to 20%. The sample comprised blood. These receptors all come from a woman between 45 and 60 years old with Graves' hyperthyroidism that later progressed to Graves' ophthalmopathy.

This clonotype was observed at least ten times. CDR3 protein: CASTFDLRMAEQFF. The CDR3 DNA reads as TGTGCCAGCACCTTTGACCTACGCATGGCTGAGCAGTTCTTC. The chain employs TRBV12-3 or TRBV12-4 and TRBJ2-1; no reliable D call. Trimming left V 7 bases short and J 9 bases short, with 19 bases between. The CDR3 loop spans 14 amino acids.

The chain joins TRBV12-3 or TRBV12-4 to TRBJ1-3, with D possibly TRBD1 on 5 matching bases. The CDR3 runs 14 residues. Trimming removed 3 bases at V and 3 bases at J, with 9 bases between. The CDR3 region has the DNA TGTGCCAGCAGTTTTTGGGGGAATGGAAACACCATATATTTT. Its translation is CASSFWGNGNTIYF.

V is TRBV15 and J is TRBJ2-7; no reliable D call. Germline CDR1 LNHNV, CDR2 YYDKDF (reference sequence). Deletions cut 0 bases from V and 7 bases from J, with 13 bases between. This CDR3 has 14 amino acids. CDR3 in DNA: TGTGCCACCAGCAGAGATCGGCTGACAAGGGAGCAGTACTTC. Translating it yields CATSRDRLTREQYF.

The chain uses TRBV20-1 and TRBJ1-6, with 7 bases that match TRBD1. CDR3 size: 14 residues. Germline CDR1 DFQATT, CDR2 SNEGSKA (reference sequence). The CDR3 nucleotides read TGCAGCACTGGACAGGAGCTCTATAATTCACCCCTCCACTTT. It translates to CSTGQELYNSPLHF.

This chain connects TRBV7-9 to TRBJ1-4, with TRBD1 identical over 7 bases. The junction had 8 bases not matched to a gene; V was cut back by 3 bases and J by 4 bases. CDR3 size: 16 residues. Germline V gene lookup returns CDR1 SEHNR and CDR2 FQNEAQ (reference sequence). CDR3 DNA sequence: TGTGCCAGCAGCTTCGGGACGACAGGGAATAATGAAAAACTGTTTTTT. Protein sequence: CASSFGTTGNNEKLFF. Supplemented by reference TRBV7-9 and TRBJ1-4, the full variable domain reads DTGVSQNPRHKITKRGQNVTFRCDPISEHNRLYWYRQTLGQGPEFLTYFQNEAQLEKSRLLSDRFSAERPKGSFSTLEIQRTEQGDSAMYLCASSFGTTGNNEKLFFGSGTQLSVL.

The table lists this clonotype with a few counts. The genes are TRBV5-6 and TRBJ1-4; D may be TRBD1 (5 bases). From germline, CDR1 is SGHDT and CDR2 YYEEEE. This CDR3 contains 14 residues. V lost 7 bases to trimming and J lost 5 bases, with 15 bases between them. CDR3 amino acids: CASALGQGNEKLFF. The CDR3 region has the DNA TGTGCCAGCGCCCTAGGGCAGGGAAATGAAAAACTGTTTTTT. The variable domain in full, with the rest retrieved from reference TRBV5-6 and TRBJ1-4, is DAGVTQSPTHLIKTRGQQVTLRCSPKSGHDTVSWYQQALGQGPQFIFQYYEEEERQRGNFPDRFSGHQFPNYSSELNVNALLLGDSALYLCASALGQGNEKLFFGSGTQLSVL.

The rearrangement links TRBV27 to TRBJ1-1, with 8 bases identical to TRBD1. Germline assignment: CDR1 MNHEY and CDR2 SMNVEV (reference sequence). The V segment lost 2 bases and the J segment 10 bases; nucleotides outside the gene matches: 3. This CDR3 has 12 amino acids. CDR3 amino acids: CASSLGQGVAFF. DNA for the CDR3: TGTGCCAGCAGTTTAGGACAGGGAGTAGCTTTCTTT.

In its sample, this clonotype was seen a few times. This rearrangement joins TRBV7-8 to TRBJ1-5, with a possible D match to TRBD1 (5 bases). This CDR3 has 14 residues. Germline values: CDR1 SGHVS, CDR2 FQNEAQ. V lost 3 bases to trimming and J lost 7 bases, with 13 bases between them. CDR3 sequence reads: CASSFWGEGQPQHF. CDR3 bases: TGTGCCAGCAGCTTTTGGGGCGAGGGGCAGCCCCAGCATTTT. Looking up the rest from reference TRBV7-8 and TRBJ1-5 gives the full variable domain: GAGVSQSPRYKVAKRGQDVALRCDPISGHVSLFWYQQALGQGPEFLTYFQNEAQLDKSGLPSDRFFAERPEGSVSTLKIQRTQQEDSAVYLCASSFWGEGQPQHFGDGTRLSIL.

This clonotype was seen at least ten times. The chain uses TRBV7-6 and TRBJ2-1, with 10 nucleotides matching TRBD2. The junction had 11 bases not matched to a gene; V was cut back by 2 bases and J by 7 bases. The CDR3 is 17 amino acids. The V gene's germline CDR1 is SGHVS and CDR2 FNYEAQ. CDR3 bases: TGTGCCAGCAGCTTAATCCAGCGGGGGGGCACGGGGAATGAGCAGTTCTTC. It translates to CASSLIQRGGTGNEQFF.

This clonotype was counted only a few times. The chain combines TRBV5-6 with TRBJ2-3, with D unclear. The CDR3 spans 13 residues. Trimming pared 3 bases from V and 2 bases from J, leaving 7 bases between. Germline loops: CDR1 SGHDT, CDR2 YYEEEE. The CDR3 nucleotides read TGTGCCAGCAGCTGGCACTACACAGATACGCAGTATTTT. Protein product: CASSWHYTDTQYF.

This clonotype was observed many times. This chain links TRBV3-1 with TRBJ2-2, with 7 bases fitting TRBD1. The CDR3 runs to 14 residues. Losses at the gene ends were 4 bases for V and 6 bases for J; bases not matched to a gene: 5. Germline values: CDR1 LGHDT, CDR2 YNNKEL (reference sequence). CDR3 protein: CASSRDRAPGELFF. The CDR3 DNA sequence: TGTGCCAGCAGCCGCGACAGGGCCCCCGGGGAGCTGTTTTTT.

V usage is TRBV18 and J usage is TRBJ1-2; 7 nucleotides line up with TRBD1. After removal of 2 bases from V and 6 bases from J, the junction contained 6 bases not matched to a gene. Germline loops: CDR1 KGHSH, CDR2 LQKENI. CDR3 length: 14 residues. The CDR3: CASSPGSQGHGYTF. DNA of the CDR3: TGTGCCAGCTCACCAGGTTCACAGGGGCATGGCTACACCTTC.

This clonotype has only a few counts. The rearrangement joins TRBV5-8 to TRBJ1-6; D remains ambiguous. Germline values: CDR1 SGHTS, CDR2 YDEGEE. The CDR3 loop spans 12 amino acids. The ends were cut back, 0 bases at V and 15 bases at J, with 10 bases in the middle. CDR3 sequence: CASSLDGELLHF. As DNA, the CDR3 is TGTGCCAGCAGCTTGGATGGGGAACTCCTCCACTTT.

This clonotype showed up many times. V and J are TRBV20-1 and TRBJ2-5, with D tentatively TRBD2 (6 bases). Trimming cost V 6 bases and J 2 bases, with 16 bases left between them. Germline V gives CDR1 DFQATT, CDR2 SNEGSKA (reference sequence). This CDR3 is 14 amino acids long. CDR3 loop: CSATSWDFQETQYF. DNA for the CDR3: TGCAGTGCCACCTCGTGGGACTTTCAAGAGACCCAGTACTTC.

A few counts support this clonotype. CDR3 DNA: TGCGCCAGCAGCTTGGTATCACAGGGTAATTCACCCCTCCACTTT. Protein sequence: CASSLVSQGNSPLHF. The chain combines TRBV5-1 with TRBJ1-6, with D possibly being TRBD1 (6 bases). Looked up from germline, CDR1 is SGHRS and CDR2 is YFSETQ. The CDR3 covers 15 residues. The V and J ends lost 0 bases and 6 bases respectively, with 10 bases between them.

This clonotype has just a few counts. J is TRBJ1-2 and V is TRBV19; D is undetermined. Germline lookup yields CDR1 LNHDA and CDR2 SQIVND (reference sequence). The CDR3 sequence is 15 residues long. Trimming left V 4 bases short and J 5 bases short, with 17 bases between. The DNA of the CDR3 is TGTGCCAGTAGTACCACGGACGCCCTAGTTTATGGCTACACCTTC. Protein product: CASSTTDALVYGYTF.

The chain combines TRBV29-1 with TRBJ1-5; D not resolved. Between the trimmed V and J ends, which lost 5 bases and 7 bases, there was a span of 12 bases. Germline assignment: CDR1 SQVTM and CDR2 ANQGSEA. The CDR3 extends over 12 amino acids. The CDR3 nucleotides are TGCAGCGTTCGGGAATTTGGGCAGCCCCAGCATTTT. Amino acid sequence: CSVREFGQPQHF.

This clonotype appeared a few times. One junction end does not reproduce the germline sequence, and a read error may be involved. The chain recombines TRBV12-3 or TRBV12-4 with TRBJ2-7; a weak D match, TRBD1 (6 bases). This CDR3 comprises 15 residues. CDR3 amino acids: CASNRDGGSSHEQYF. CDR3 in DNA: TGTGCCAGCAACAGGGACGGAGGAAGCTCCCACGAGCAGTACTTC.

The chain carries TRBV5-1 and TRBJ1-2, with D maybe TRBD1 (6 bases). The CDR3 contains 17 residues. Deletions cut 4 bases from V and 1 base from J, with 20 bases between. Germline V gene lookup returns CDR1 SGHRS and CDR2 YFSETQ. CDR3 sequence: CASSPSPTGFFNYGYTF. The CDR3 nucleotides are TGCGCCAGCAGCCCCTCCCCGACAGGCTTTTTTAACTATGGCTACACCTTC.

The rearrangement uses TRBV6-1 and TRBJ2-2; 8 nucleotides align to TRBD2. The CDR3 is 16 residues long. CDR1 is MNHNS, CDR2 SASEGT, per germline. The V segment lost 8 bases and the J segment 1 base; nucleotides outside the gene matches: 9. As DNA, the CDR3 is TGTGCCAGCCGGGGCCTGGCGGGGGGGAACACCGGGGAGCTGTTTTTT. This translates into CASRGLAGGNTGELFF.

This clonotype was recorded at least ten times. This sequence joins TRBV12-3 or TRBV12-4 and TRBJ2-7; D possibly corresponds to TRBD1 (7 bases). The CDR3 consists of 15 residues. Trimming removed 3 bases from V and 3 bases from J, with 15 bases in between. The CDR3 DNA follows: TGTGCCAGCAGTTTTGGGCAGGGGGGAAACTACGAGCAGTACTTC. Encoded protein: CASSFGQGGNYEQYF.

This clonotype was seen ten or more times. The chain has TRBV11-2 and TRBJ2-3, with 10 nucleotides matching TRBD2. V dropped 2 bases and J dropped 6; count of bases not matched to a gene: 11. Germline lookup yields CDR1 SGHAT and CDR2 FQNNGV. The CDR3 totals 17 residues. The CDR3 DNA is TGTGCCAGCAGCTTACCCCAAGAGCGGGGGGGCCACGATACGCAGTATTTT. It yields the protein CASSLPQERGGHDTQYF.